This TCR beta chain was sequenced during a study of blood T cells in healthy people across ages. Study-level background: Through template switching, about one barcoded beta molecule was captured per two T cells, as measured in model experiments. Whole-study findings and limits: Bulk PBMC profiling left naive and antigen-experienced comparisons inconclusive. When set beside aged donors, long-lived donors presented more naive CD4+ cells and higher diversity.

The CDR3 spans 14 residues. Germline loops: CDR1 SGHTA, CDR2 FQGNSA. The V segment lost 3 bases and the J segment 2 bases; nucleotides outside the gene matches: 0. This clonotype came up many times. Its specificity is unknown. The second PCR ran about 6 to 12 cycles with a sample-barcoded 5' primer and J-beta primers. Each CDR3 protein is one row after TCRdb ran MiXCR on the 5' RACE reads. The data contain about 680,000 distinct CDR3 sequences, 45% to 50% of them singletons. This receptor was obtained from an older woman in good health. The gene calls are TRBV7-2 and TRBJ1-2; 10 nucleotides line up with TRBD1. Sequenced material: blood. The CDR3 here is CASSLGQGNYGYTF. The CDR3 nucleotides read TGTGCCAGCAGCTTGGGACAGGGGAACTATGGCTACACCTTC.